Following are 29 T cell receptor beta chains from one sample sequenced in a study of vaccination and CD4 T cells after COVID-19. As for treatment: approximately 10-day PBMC culture with coronavirus spike peptide pools or control peptides (ViraFEST assay). CD4+ T-cell collection from the unexposed donor predated the COVID-19 pandemic (2011-2018). No antigen is known for these receptors. Sequenced with the Oncomine TCR Beta short-read assay was DNA taken from cultured CD4+ T cells. TCRdb reprocessed the PCR reads via MiXCR and lists one record per CDR3 protein. The profile shows about 1,300 distinct CDR3 sequences, approximately 19% of them singletons. The sample comprised CD4+ T cells from blood, cultured in vitro. Every receptor here comes from a human donor in good health.

The gene calls are TRBV6-1 and TRBJ2-3, with 7 bases that match TRBD2. The V segment lost 8 bases and the J segment 6 bases; nucleotides outside the gene matches: 20. CDR1 and CDR2 from the germline V gene are MNHNS and SASEGT. The CDR3 contains 17 residues. This CDR3 is CASSFWGSGANADTQYF. CDR3 bases: TGTGCCAGCTCATTTTGGGGGAGCGGGGCTAATGCGGATACGCAGTATTTT.

This clonotype was seen only a few times. The CDR3 nucleotides are TGTGCCAGCAGACCCCTCGGGTTTAGCGGGGGGGCCACCGGGGAGCTGTTTTTT. It translates to CASRPLGFSGGATGELFF. The chain recombines TRBV12-3 or TRBV12-4 with TRBJ2-2, with 11 bases identical to TRBD2. The CDR3 is made up of 18 amino acids. V shed 6 bases, J shed 4 bases, and the junction held 13 bases outside the gene matches.

This clonotype was counted only a few times. The CDR3, as DNA: TGTGCCAGCAGCCCCACCGGGACTAGCGGTTTAACCTACGAGCAGTACTTC. Translated: CASSPTGTSGLTYEQYF. The chain links TRBV7-3 to TRBJ2-7, with 11 bases identical to TRBD2. Trimming at V came to 5 bases and at J to 2 bases, leaving 11 bases not matched to a gene. Germline V gives CDR1 SGHTA, CDR2 FQGTGA. The CDR3 consists of 17 residues. Full variable domain (rest looked up from reference TRBV7-3 and TRBJ2-7): GAGVSQTPSNKVTEKGKYVELRCDPISGHTALYWYRQSLGQGPEFLIYFQGTGAADDSGLPNDRFFAVRPEGSVSTLKIQRTERGDSAVYLCASSPTGTSGLTYEQYFGPGTRLTVT.

This clonotype is judged medium-sized. J is TRBJ1-6 and V is TRBV6-1; D gene unclear. The CDR3 spans 12 residues. V shed 6 bases and J shed 10 bases, with 10 bases lying between them. Germline assignment: CDR1 MNHNS and CDR2 SASEGT. CDR3 in DNA: TGTGCCAGCAGCCAAGGGTACTCACCCCTCCACTTT. It specifies CASSQGYSPLHF.

The chain carries TRBV28 and TRBJ2-1; 8 bases map to TRBD2. Germline assignment: CDR1 MDHEN and CDR2 SYDVKM. The CDR3 is 15 amino acids. Trimming took 8 bases from V and 6 from J; bases not matched to a gene: 12. CDR3 loop: CASGRVSLAGNEQFF. The CDR3 DNA sequence: TGTGCCAGCGGAAGGGTCAGCCTAGCGGGCAATGAGCAGTTCTTC. Using reference TRBV28 and TRBJ2-1 for the parts outside the CDR3, the full variable domain is DVKVTQSSRYLVKRTGEKVFLECVQDMDHENMFWYRQDPGLGLRLIYFSYDVKMKEKGDIPEGYSVSREKKERFSLILESASTNQTSMYLCASGRVSLAGNEQFFGPGTRLTVL.

This clonotype was seen a handful of times. The V and J genes are TRBV25-1 and TRBJ1-6, with a weak D call TRBD1 (5 bases). Trimming left V 1 base short and J 9 bases short, with 7 bases between. The CDR3 length is 13 residues. CDR1 and CDR2 from the germline V gene are MGHDK and SYGVNS. In DNA, the CDR3 is TGTGCCAGCAGTGAATTGGGACTTTCACCCCTCCACTTT. Translation gives CASSELGLSPLHF.

By sample share, this clonotype is medium-sized. The chain joins TRBV7-2 to TRBJ1-1; 7 nucleotides align to TRBD1. This CDR3 is built from 15 residues. Trimming cost V 3 bases and J 7 bases; bases outside gene matches: 11. Germline V lookup: CDR1 SGHTA, CDR2 FQGNSA. DNA for the CDR3: TGTGCCAGCAGCTTCCGACAGGGATCCATGGGTGAAGCTTTCTTT. Translating gives CASSFRQGSMGEAFF.

This clonotype was detected a few times. The genes are TRBV6-2 or TRBV6-3 and TRBJ2-2; 8 positions agree with TRBD1. V lost 5 bases and J lost 4; bases outside the gene matches: 9. Germline V gene lookup returns CDR1 MNHEY and CDR2 SVGEGT. The CDR3 length is 16 residues. CDR3 nucleotides: TGTGCCAGCAGTCAGCCGGGACAGGCGCCCACCGGGGAGCTGTTTTTT. Residues: CASSQPGQAPTGELFF.

This clonotype was detected a few times. CDR3 amino acids: CAWERGPSTDTQYF. CDR3 DNA sequence: TGTGCCTGGGAGCGGGGGCCCAGCACAGATACGCAGTATTTT. This rearrangement joins TRBV30 to TRBJ2-3; 8 bases match TRBD2. Germline trimming cut 5 bases from V and 0 bases from J; bases unmatched to any gene: 4. Germline assignment: CDR1 GTSNPN and CDR2 SVGIG (reference sequence). The CDR3 sequence is 14 residues long.

The chain is built from TRBV28 and TRBJ1-2; D remains ambiguous. CDR1 is MDHEN and CDR2 is SYDVKM in the germline V gene. CDR3 length: 13 residues. V lost 8 bases, J lost 4 bases, and 14 bases lay in between. The CDR3 here is CASVDSKVYGYTF. The CDR3 bases are TGTGCCAGCGTAGATTCCAAGGTCTATGGCTACACCTTC.

The chain has TRBV7-9 and TRBJ2-1; 11 bases are a match to TRBD2. This CDR3 has 16 amino acids. V shed 7 bases, J shed 7 bases, and the junction held 12 bases outside the gene matches. The V gene's germline CDR1 is SEHNR and CDR2 FQNEAQ (reference sequence). This CDR3 is CASNLAGGMPRNEQFF. CDR3 bases: TGTGCCAGCAATCTAGCGGGGGGCATGCCTCGGAATGAGCAGTTCTTC.

This clonotype was counted between two and nine times. The chain links TRBV7-2 to TRBJ2-3, with D unresolved. Trimming removed 7 bases from V and 0 bases from J, with 11 bases in between. CDR3 length equals 14 residues. Germline CDR1 is SGHTA and CDR2 is FQGNSA. The CDR3 sequence: CASTPGLSTDTQYF. DNA for the CDR3: TGTGCCAGCACACCGGGCCTAAGCACAGATACGCAGTATTTT. Full variable domain (missing parts from reference TRBV7-2 and TRBJ2-3): GAGVSQSPSNKVTEKGKDVELRCDPISGHTALYWYRQSLGQGLEFLIYFQGNSAPDKSGLPSDRFSAERTGGSVSTLTIQRTQQEDSAVYLCASTPGLSTDTQYFGPGTRLTVL.

The rearrangement links TRBV3-1 to TRBJ2-5; 7 nucleotides agree with TRBD1. This CDR3 is built from 14 residues. V was pared by 3 bases and J by 4 bases, with 5 bases of the junction left unmatched. CDR1 LGHDT and CDR2 YNNKEL come from the germline V gene (reference sequence). CDR3 in amino acids: CASSHRDRVETQYF. As DNA, the CDR3 is TGTGCCAGCAGCCACCGGGACAGAGTAGAGACCCAGTACTTC.

V gene TRBV7-3 combines with J gene TRBJ2-1, with TRBD2 matching 8 bases. The germline V gene has CDR1 SGHTA and CDR2 FQGTGA. J was trimmed by 3 bases and V by 7 bases; bases with no gene match: 8. The CDR3 has 15 amino acids. CDR3 protein: CASNFGLAIYNEQFF. The CDR3 nucleotides read TGTGCCAGCAACTTCGGACTAGCAATCTACAATGAGCAGTTCTTC.

The chain combines TRBV21-1 with TRBJ1-5. TRBV21-1 is a known pseudogene. The CDR3 spans 17 residues. For the CDR3, the DNA is TGTGCCAGCAGCAAAGCTTCCGAGGGTTTCTTCAATCAGCCCCAGCATTTT. The encoded protein is CASSKASEGFFNQPQHF.

The chain couples TRBV12-3 or TRBV12-4 to TRBJ1-2; D not certain. The V end was cut by 0 bases, the J end by 5 bases, with 10 bases between. There are 14 residues in the CDR3. CDR3: CASSLAHLGYGYTF. The CDR3 nucleotides are TGTGCCAGCAGTTTAGCCCACTTAGGGTATGGCTACACCTTC.

The chain employs TRBV28 and TRBJ1-2; D uncertain. CDR3 length: 18 amino acids. Germline CDR1 MDHEN, CDR2 SYDVKM. With 2 bases removed from V and 8 bases from J, the gap between germline ends came to 27 bases. CDR3 DNA sequence: TGTGCCAGCAGTTTAATTTTCCCGGCCGACCGGGGAGTTGTCGGCTACACCTTC. This gives the protein CASSLIFPADRGVVGYTF.

This clonotype was counted only a few times. The chain has TRBV5-4 and TRBJ2-5; D is possibly TRBD1 (6 bases). This CDR3 has 14 residues. Germline V lookup: CDR1 SGHNT, CDR2 YYREEE (reference sequence). Between the trimmed V and J ends, which lost 4 bases and 2 bases, there was a span of 12 bases. CDR3 coding DNA: TGTGCCAGCAGCCTACGGACAGTACAAGAGACCCAGTACTTC. Translated, it gives CASSLRTVQETQYF.

This clonotype was observed a handful of times. V and J are TRBV27 and TRBJ2-1; a weak D match, TRBD2 (5 bases). There are 13 residues in the CDR3. Looked up from germline, CDR1 is MNHEY and CDR2 is SMNVEV (reference sequence). The V gene lost 7 bases and the J gene lost 13 bases, with 20 bases spanning the gap. The CDR3 sequence: CASTDVEASHQFF. DNA of the CDR3: TGTGCCAGCACCGACGTCGAAGCTAGCCACCAGTTCTTC.

This clonotype has a single count. V and J are TRBV5-5 and TRBJ1-2; D not resolved. Germline CDR1 SGHKS, CDR2 YYEKEE (reference sequence). CDR3 length: 12 residues. Trimming left V 0 bases short and J 5 bases short, with 5 bases between. The CDR3 reads CASSLGRYGYTF. Here the CDR3 DNA reads TGTGCCAGCAGCTTGGGCAGATATGGCTACACCTTC.

This clonotype came up a few times. The chain links TRBV10-2 to TRBJ1-1, with a possible D match to TRBD1 (5 bases). The V end lost 7 bases, the J end lost 4 bases, and 10 bases lay between the germline ends. Germline CDR1 and CDR2: WSHSY and SAAADI. The CDR3 loop spans 12 amino acids. The CDR3 region is CASNWGSTEAFF. CDR3 DNA sequence: TGCGCCAGCAATTGGGGGAGCACTGAAGCTTTCTTT.

This rearrangement joins TRBV18 to TRBJ1-3; TRBD1 matches 7 bases. The CDR3 runs 13 residues. V lost 2 bases to trimming and J lost 7 bases; unmatched junction nucleotides: 2. Germline CDR1 is KGHSH and CDR2 is LQKENI. The CDR3 region has the DNA TGTGCCAGCTCACCAGACAGGGAGAACACCATATATTTT. Protein sequence: CASSPDRENTIYF.

The chain recombines TRBV14 with TRBJ2-3, with 10 bases fitting TRBD2. The germline V gene encodes CDR1 SGHDN and CDR2 FVKESK. V shed 5 bases and J 6 bases; nucleotides not matched to a gene: 11. CDR3 length equals 16 residues. CDR3 sequence (DNA): TGTGCCAGCAGCACTGGACTAGCGGCGAAGGCGGATACGCAGTATTTT. It specifies CASSTGLAAKADTQYF.

This clonotype has only one observation. This chain joins TRBV5-6 and TRBJ2-7, with 10 bases identical to TRBD1. The ends lost 5 bases at V and 8 bases at J; junction bases unmatched: 4. The CDR3 loop spans 12 amino acids. CDR1 SGHDT and CDR2 YYEEEE come from the germline V gene. The CDR3 DNA reads as TGTGCCAGCAGACTTGACAGGGGGCAGCAGTACTTC. Translated: CASRLDRGQQYF. Full variable domain (missing parts from reference TRBV5-6 and TRBJ2-7): DAGVTQSPTHLIKTRGQQVTLRCSPKSGHDTVSWYQQALGQGPQFIFQYYEEEERQRGNFPDRFSGHQFPNYSSELNVNALLLGDSALYLCASRLDRGQQYFGPGTRLTVT.

This rearrangement joins TRBV4-3 to TRBJ1-4; tentative D call: TRBD1 (5 bases). CDR1 and CDR2 (germline): LGHNA, YSLEER. There are 16 residues in the CDR3. The V end was cut by 0 bases, the J end by 6 bases, with 14 bases between. The CDR3 DNA reads TGCGCCAGCAGCCAAGATTACAGGCTAGGGGATGAAAAACTGTTTTTT. The encoded protein is CASSQDYRLGDEKLFF.

By share, this clonotype ranks as medium-sized (0.01 to 0.1%). The chain carries TRBV7-8 and TRBJ1-1, with D perhaps matching TRBD1 (5 bases). Germline V gene data show CDR1 as SGHVS and CDR2 as FQNEAQ. V was shortened by 0 bases and J by 4 bases, with 15 bases between the two germline ends. The CDR3 covers 16 residues. The CDR3 is CASSLAILGLSTEAFF. In DNA, the CDR3 is TGTGCCAGCAGCTTAGCGATCTTGGGGCTAAGCACTGAAGCTTTCTTT.

The V call is TRBV5-6, the J call TRBJ2-3; D is perhaps TRBD1 (6 bases). The CDR3 is made up of 14 amino acids. Trimming removed 0 bases at V and 9 bases at J, with 14 bases between. CDR1 SGHDT and CDR2 YYEEEE come from the germline V gene. DNA for the CDR3: TGTGCCAGCAGCTTGGCCGGACAGAGAGGCACGCAGTATTTT. It translates to CASSLAGQRGTQYF. Full variable domain (remainder filled in from reference TRBV5-6 and TRBJ2-3): DAGVTQSPTHLIKTRGQQVTLRCSPKSGHDTVSWYQQALGQGPQFIFQYYEEEERQRGNFPDRFSGHQFPNYSSELNVNALLLGDSALYLCASSLAGQRGTQYFGPGTRLTVL.

The chain carries TRBV3-1 and TRBJ1-5; a weak D match, TRBD1 (6 bases). The length of the CDR3 is 14 residues. Germline V gene lookup returns CDR1 LGHDT and CDR2 YNNKEL (reference sequence). The V and J ends lost 1 base and 7 bases respectively, with 11 bases between them. CDR3 nucleotide sequence: TGTGCCAGCAGCCAAGCTAACAGGGCGCAGCCCCAGCATTTT. Translated, it gives CASSQANRAQPQHF.

This clonotype was seen a few times. The gene calls are TRBV5-1 and TRBJ2-5; D gene uncertain. The CDR3 spans 14 residues. V shed 1 base and J shed 1 base, with 8 bases lying between them. Germline values: CDR1 SGHRS, CDR2 YFSETQ. The CDR3 DNA reads TGCGCCAGCAGCTTGATGTCAGTCCAAGAGACCCAGTACTTC. Amino acids: CASSLMSVQETQYF.